This T cell receptor (beta chain) was recorded in a study of radiotherapy plus CTLA-4 blockade in lung cancer. Study-wide points: According to reports, early shifts in blood T cell clones, alongside interferon-beta, forecast response most accurately.

From germline, CDR1 is SGHRS and CDR2 YFSETQ. Trimming stripped 4 bases from V and 3 bases from J, with 10 bases between. The CDR3 extends over 14 amino acids. Produced via immunoSEQ multiplex PCR; TCRdb's table is partial and in-frame only. In the table there are around 70,000 clones, approximately 76% of which are singletons. As to this clone: The target antigen is unknown.

Chemo-refractory metastatic non-small-cell lung cancer patients underwent focal radiation alongside CTLA-4 blockade with ipilimumab. This material consisted of peripheral blood, taken from a patient treated with radiotherapy plus ipilimumab. The TCR was taken from a human donor with non-small cell lung cancer whose response to radiotherapy plus ipilimumab could not be evaluated. Some clones in this sample may be carry-over from other donors' samples. The V call is TRBV5-1, the J call TRBJ2-2; the D is unclear. The CDR3 spells CASSQLADTGELFF. In DNA form, the CDR3 reads TGCGCCAGCAGCCAGTTGGCCGACACCGGGGAGCTGTTTTTT.